Included here is one TCR beta chain sequence, with context. 13 Jbeta primers and 60 Vbeta primers were used for the PCR. TCRdb's table, derived via immunoSEQ multiplex PCR, lists solely in-frame clones and lacks some. The top ten hold about 4% of the sample, which has around 150,000 clones, around 77% seen once. This sample stems from a study of cytomegalovirus exposure and HLA in healthy donors. The CDR3 covers 17 residues. Losses at the gene ends were 5 bases for V and 1 base for J; bases not matched to a gene: 12. In germline, CDR1 is SGHVS, CDR2 FQNEAQ. The V call is TRBV7-8, the J call TRBJ2-7; 9 nucleotides align to TRBD1. The clonotype was recovered from a man under 40 in good health and CMV-seropositive. Sequencing input: PBMCs. CDR3 in DNA: TGTGCCAGCAGCACCCCAGAACAGGGGGCTGGATCCTACGAGCAGTACTTC. Amino acids: CASSTPEQGAGSYEQYF.